The source of this T cell receptor beta chain is a study of OX40 agonist ivuxolimab in advanced cancers. On the study more broadly: The dose-escalation cohort was about 87% male, with a mean age of around 60 years, ranging about 23 to 90.

This CDR3 contains 11 residues. CDR1 is MNHNS, CDR2 SASEGT, per germline. V was pared by 11 bases and J by 3 bases, with 10 bases between. Here immunoSEQ multiplex PCR was the method, and the copy in TCRdb shows in-frame clones only, minus some. The sample has 50,000 to 55,000 clones; roughly four fifths are singletons. The TCR comes from an adult with an advanced solid tumor such as melanoma, head and neck, liver or kidney cancer. The chain joins TRBV6-1 to TRBJ1-1; D gene ambiguous. Sequences were derived from CD4+ or CD8+ T cells sorted from blood, sampled in a trial of the OX40 agonist ivuxolimab. Written as DNA, the CDR3 is TGTGCCTCGAAGAGGGACACTGAAGCTTTCTTT. Its protein is CASKRDTEAFF.